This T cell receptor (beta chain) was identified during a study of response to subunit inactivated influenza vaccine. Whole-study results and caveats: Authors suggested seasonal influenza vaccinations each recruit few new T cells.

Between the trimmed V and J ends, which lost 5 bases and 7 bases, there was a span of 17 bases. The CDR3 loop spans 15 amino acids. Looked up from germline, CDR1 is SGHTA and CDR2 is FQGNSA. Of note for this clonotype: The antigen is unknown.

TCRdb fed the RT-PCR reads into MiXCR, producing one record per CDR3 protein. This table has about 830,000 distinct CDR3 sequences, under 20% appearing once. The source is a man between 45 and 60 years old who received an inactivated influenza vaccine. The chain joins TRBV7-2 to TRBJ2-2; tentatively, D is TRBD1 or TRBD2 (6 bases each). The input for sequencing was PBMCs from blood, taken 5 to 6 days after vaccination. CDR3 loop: CASSPGAGRFGELFF. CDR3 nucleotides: TGTGCCAGCAGCCCGGGGGCAGGGAGGTTCGGGGAGCTGTTTTTT. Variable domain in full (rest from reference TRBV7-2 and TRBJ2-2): GAGVSQSPSNKVTEKGKDVELRCDPISGHTALYWYRQSLGQGLEFLIYFQGNSAPDKSGLPSDRFSAERTGGSVSTLTIQRTQQEDSAVYLCASSPGAGRFGELFFGEGSRLTVL.